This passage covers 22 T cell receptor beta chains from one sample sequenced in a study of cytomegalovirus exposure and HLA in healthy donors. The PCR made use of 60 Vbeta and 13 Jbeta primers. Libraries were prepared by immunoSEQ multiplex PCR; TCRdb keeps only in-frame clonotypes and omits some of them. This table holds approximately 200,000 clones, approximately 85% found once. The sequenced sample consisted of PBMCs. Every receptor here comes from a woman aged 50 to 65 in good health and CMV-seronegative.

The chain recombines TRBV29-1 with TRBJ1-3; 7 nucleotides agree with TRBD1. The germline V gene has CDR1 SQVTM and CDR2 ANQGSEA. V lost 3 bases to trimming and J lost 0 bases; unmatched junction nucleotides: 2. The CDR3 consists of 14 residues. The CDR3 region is CSVDRDSSGNTIYF. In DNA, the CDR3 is TGCAGCGTTGATAGGGACAGCTCTGGAAACACCATATATTTT.

This CDR3 is CASSIGEPVLTDTQYF. The CDR3 coding sequence is TGTGCCAGTAGTATAGGGGAGCCCGTTTTGACAGATACGCAGTATTTT. V and J are TRBV19 and TRBJ2-3, with TRBD2 as a possible D gene (5 bases). Per germline, CDR1 LNHDA and CDR2 SQIVND (reference sequence). V was shortened by 1 base and J by 3 bases, with 14 bases between the two germline ends. The CDR3 extends over 16 amino acids.

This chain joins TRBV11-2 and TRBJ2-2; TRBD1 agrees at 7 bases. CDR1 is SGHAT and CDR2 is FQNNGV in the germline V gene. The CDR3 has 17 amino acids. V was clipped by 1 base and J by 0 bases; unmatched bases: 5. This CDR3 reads CASSLGRTGSNTGELFF. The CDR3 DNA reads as TGTGCCAGCAGCTTAGGCAGGACAGGATCGAACACCGGGGAGCTGTTTTTT.

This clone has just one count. As DNA, the CDR3 is TGTGCCAGCTCACCAGACAGGGGGTTAGAAGCTTTCTTT. Translated: CASSPDRGLEAFF. This rearrangement joins TRBV18 to TRBJ1-1, with TRBD1 identical over 9 bases. V dropped 2 bases and J dropped 8; count of bases not matched to a gene: 3. The CDR3 totals 13 residues. Germline V CDR1 and CDR2: KGHSH, LQKENI. The full variable domain, in which reference TRBV18 and TRBJ1-1 provide the parts outside the CDR3, is NAGVMQNPRHLVRRRGQEARLRCSPMKGHSHVYWYRQLPEEGLKFMVYLQKENIIDESGMPKERFSAEFPKEGPSILRIQQVVRGDSAAYFCASSPDRGLEAFFGQGTRLTVV.

CDR3 sequence reads: CASRSYQGSTGELFF. In DNA, the CDR3 is TGTGCCAGCAGGTCTTACCAGGGGAGCACCGGGGAGCTGTTTTTT. The chain recombines TRBV6-1 with TRBJ2-2, with D possibly TRBD1 on 6 matching bases. The CDR3 sequence is 15 residues long. Trimming shortened V by 6 bases and J by 4 bases, and 15 bases separated the two germline ends. Germline assignment: CDR1 MNHNS and CDR2 SASEGT.

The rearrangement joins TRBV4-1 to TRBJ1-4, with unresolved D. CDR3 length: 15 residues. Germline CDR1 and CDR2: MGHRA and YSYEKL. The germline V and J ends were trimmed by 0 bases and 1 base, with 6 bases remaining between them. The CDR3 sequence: CASSQDVVTNEKLFF. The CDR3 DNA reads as TGCGCCAGCAGCCAAGACGTAGTAACTAATGAAAAACTGTTTTTT.

CDR3 DNA: TGCGCCAGCAGCTCTGAACTAGCGGGAGTCCACGAGCAGTACTTC. Translating it yields CASSSELAGVHEQYF. The chain carries TRBV5-1 and TRBJ2-7; TRBD2 matches at 11 bases. J was trimmed by 5 bases and V by 3 bases; bases with no gene match: 7. Per the germline V gene, CDR1 is SGHRS and CDR2 is YFSETQ. The CDR3 is 15 residues long.

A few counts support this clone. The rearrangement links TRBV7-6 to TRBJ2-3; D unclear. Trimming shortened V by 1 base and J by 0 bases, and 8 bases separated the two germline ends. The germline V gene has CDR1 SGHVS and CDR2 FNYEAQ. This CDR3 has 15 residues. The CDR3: CASSLVAESTDTQYF. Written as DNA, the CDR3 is TGTGCCAGCAGCTTAGTCGCGGAGAGCACAGATACGCAGTATTTT.

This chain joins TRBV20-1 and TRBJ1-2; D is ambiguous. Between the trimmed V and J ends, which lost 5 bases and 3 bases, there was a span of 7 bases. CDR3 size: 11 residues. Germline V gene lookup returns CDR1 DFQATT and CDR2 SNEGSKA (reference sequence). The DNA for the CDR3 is TGCAGTGCTCCTCAGGACTATGGCTACACCTTC. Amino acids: CSAPQDYGYTF.

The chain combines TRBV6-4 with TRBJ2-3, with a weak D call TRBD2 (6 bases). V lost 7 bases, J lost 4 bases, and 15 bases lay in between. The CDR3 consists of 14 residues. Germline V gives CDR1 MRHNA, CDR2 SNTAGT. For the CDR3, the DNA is TGTGCCAGCAAACCCTCCGGGGGATCAGATACGCAGTATTTT. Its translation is CASKPSGGSDTQYF.

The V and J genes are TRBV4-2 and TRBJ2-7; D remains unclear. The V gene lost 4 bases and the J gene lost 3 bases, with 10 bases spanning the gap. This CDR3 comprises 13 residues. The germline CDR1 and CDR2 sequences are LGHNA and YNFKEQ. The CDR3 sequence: CASSPTTNYEQYF. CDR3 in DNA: TGTGCCAGCAGCCCCACTACGAACTACGAGCAGTACTTC.

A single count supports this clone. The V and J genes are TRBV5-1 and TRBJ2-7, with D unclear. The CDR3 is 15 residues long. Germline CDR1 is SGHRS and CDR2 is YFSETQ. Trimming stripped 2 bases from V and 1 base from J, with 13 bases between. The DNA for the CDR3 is TGCGCCAGCAGCTTCAACAGCCCGAATTCCTACGAGCAGTACTTC. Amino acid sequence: CASSFNSPNSYEQYF.

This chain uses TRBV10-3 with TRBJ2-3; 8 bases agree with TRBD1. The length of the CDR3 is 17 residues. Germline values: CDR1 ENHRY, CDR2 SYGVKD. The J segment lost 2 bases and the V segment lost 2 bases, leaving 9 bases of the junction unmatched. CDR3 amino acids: CAISERGQGYYTDTQYF. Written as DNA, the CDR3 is TGTGCCATCAGTGAGCGCGGACAGGGATATTACACAGATACGCAGTATTTT.

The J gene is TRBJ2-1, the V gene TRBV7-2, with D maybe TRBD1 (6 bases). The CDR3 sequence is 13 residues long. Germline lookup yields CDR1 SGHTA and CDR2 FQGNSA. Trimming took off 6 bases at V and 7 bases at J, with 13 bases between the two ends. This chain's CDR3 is CASRTYQGNEQFF. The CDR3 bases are TGTGCCAGCAGAACATACCAGGGGAATGAGCAGTTCTTC.

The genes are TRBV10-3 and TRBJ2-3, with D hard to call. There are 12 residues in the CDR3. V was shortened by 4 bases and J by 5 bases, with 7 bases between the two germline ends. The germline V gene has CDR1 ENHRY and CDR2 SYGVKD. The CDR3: CAISVAGDTQYF. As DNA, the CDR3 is TGTGCCATCAGTGTAGCCGGAGATACGCAGTATTTT.

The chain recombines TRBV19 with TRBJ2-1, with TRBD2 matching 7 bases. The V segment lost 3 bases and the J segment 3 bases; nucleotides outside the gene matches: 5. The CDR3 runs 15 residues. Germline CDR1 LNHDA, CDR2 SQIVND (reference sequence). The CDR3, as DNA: TGTGCCAGTAGTATGTCTAGCGGCTTCTACAATGAGCAGTTCTTC. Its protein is CASSMSSGFYNEQFF.

Here the CDR3 reads CAIGRGSGNTIYF. The CDR3 region has the DNA TGTGCCATTGGCCGAGGCTCTGGAAACACCATATATTTT. This chain connects TRBV19 to TRBJ1-3; no definite D call. Germline lookup yields CDR1 LNHDA and CDR2 SQIVND (reference sequence). Trimming pared 10 bases from V and 0 bases from J, leaving 10 bases between. This CDR3 has 13 amino acids. Full variable domain (missing parts from reference TRBV19 and TRBJ1-3): DGGITQSPKYLFRKEGQNVTLSCEQNLNHDAMYWYRQDPGQGLRLIYYSQIVNDFQKGDIAEGYSVSREKKESFPLTVTSAQKNPTAFYLCAIGRGSGNTIYFGEGSWLTVV.

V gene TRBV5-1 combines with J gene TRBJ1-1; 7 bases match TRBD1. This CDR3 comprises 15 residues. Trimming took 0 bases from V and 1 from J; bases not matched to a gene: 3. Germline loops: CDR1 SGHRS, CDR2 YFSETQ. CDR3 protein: CASSLGRQGNTEAFF. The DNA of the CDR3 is TGCGCCAGCAGCTTGGGAAGACAGGGGAACACTGAAGCTTTCTTT. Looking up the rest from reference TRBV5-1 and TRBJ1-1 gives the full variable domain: KAGVTQTPRYLIKTRGQQVTLSCSPISGHRSVSWYQQTPGQGLQFLFEYFSETQRNKGNFPGRFSGRQFSNSRSEMNVSTLELGDSALYLCASSLGRQGNTEAFFGQGTRLTVV.

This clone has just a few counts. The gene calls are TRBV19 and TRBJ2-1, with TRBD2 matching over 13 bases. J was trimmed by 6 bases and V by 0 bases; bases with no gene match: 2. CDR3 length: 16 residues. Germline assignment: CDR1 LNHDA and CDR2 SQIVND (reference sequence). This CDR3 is CASSIDTSGRANEQFF. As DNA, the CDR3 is TGTGCCAGTAGTATAGATACTAGCGGGAGGGCCAATGAGCAGTTCTTC.

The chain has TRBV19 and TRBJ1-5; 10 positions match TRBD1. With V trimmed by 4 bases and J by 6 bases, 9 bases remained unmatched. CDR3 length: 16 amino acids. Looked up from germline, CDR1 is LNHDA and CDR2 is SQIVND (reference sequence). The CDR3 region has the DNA TGTGCCAGTAGTACTACGGACAGGGGGGCATCTCAGCCCCAGCATTTT. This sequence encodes CASSTTDRGASQPQHF.

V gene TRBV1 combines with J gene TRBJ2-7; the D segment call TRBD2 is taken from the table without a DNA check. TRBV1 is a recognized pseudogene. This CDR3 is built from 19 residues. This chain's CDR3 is CTSRHVTSLAGAFSYEQYF. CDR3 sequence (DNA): TGCACCAGCAGACACGTAACTTCTCTAGCGGGAGCATTCTCCTACGAGCAGTACTTC.

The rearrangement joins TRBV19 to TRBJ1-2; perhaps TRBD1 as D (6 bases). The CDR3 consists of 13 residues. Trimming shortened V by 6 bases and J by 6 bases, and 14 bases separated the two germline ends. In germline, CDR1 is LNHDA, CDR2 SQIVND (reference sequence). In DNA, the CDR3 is TGTGCCAGTAGCTCGACAGGCTCCGATGGCTACACCTTC. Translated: CASSSTGSDGYTF. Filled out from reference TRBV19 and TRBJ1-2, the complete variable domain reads DGGITQSPKYLFRKEGQNVTLSCEQNLNHDAMYWYRQDPGQGLRLIYYSQIVNDFQKGDIAEGYSVSREKKESFPLTVTSAQKNPTAFYLCASSSTGSDGYTFGSGTRLTVV.